Following are 17 T cell receptor beta chains from one sample sequenced in a study of shared clonotypes between healthy human individuals. TCRdb's copy holds only in-frame clones and misses some; the assay was immunoSEQ multiplex PCR. The sample lists just under 350,000 clones, around 79% occurring once. The sample comprised memory CD4+ T cells sorted from blood. Subset given: CD45RA-negative fraction. These receptor sequences come from a man in his thirties or forties in good health.

V usage is TRBV5-5 and J usage is TRBJ1-1; D gene ambiguous. The CDR3 has 14 residues. Germline assignment: CDR1 SGHKS and CDR2 YYEKEE (reference sequence). V lost 1 base and J 0 bases, leaving 7 bases between the germline ends. The CDR3 sequence is CASSLLGMNTEAFF. The CDR3 bases are TGTGCCAGCAGCTTGTTGGGGATGAACACTGAAGCTTTCTTT.

The chain has TRBV5-1 and TRBJ1-2; the match to TRBD1 covers 9 bases. The CDR3 has 15 amino acids. Germline V gene lookup returns CDR1 SGHRS and CDR2 YFSETQ. V gave up 0 bases and J gave up 2 bases; unmatched junction bases: 2. For the CDR3, the DNA is TGCGCCAGCAGCTTGGAGACAGGGGGGAACTATGGCTACACCTTC. Protein product: CASSLETGGNYGYTF.

V gene TRBV19 combines with J gene TRBJ1-1; a possible D gene is TRBD1 (6 bases). V shed 5 bases and J shed 3 bases, with 10 bases lying between them. The length of the CDR3 is 13 residues. Germline CDR1 LNHDA, CDR2 SQIVND (reference sequence). This CDR3 reads CASSFRGHTEAFF. The CDR3 DNA follows: TGTGCCAGTAGTTTTCGGGGGCACACTGAAGCTTTCTTT.

This clone came up a few times. The CDR3 reads CASSVGQGRFSGNTIYF. As DNA, the CDR3 is TGTGCCAGCAGTGTGGGCCAAGGGAGATTCTCTGGAAACACCATATATTTT. The gene calls are TRBV6-1 and TRBJ1-3; D remains ambiguous. Trimming pared 4 bases from V and 0 bases from J, leaving 16 bases between. Germline loops: CDR1 MNHNS, CDR2 SASEGT. CDR3 size: 17 residues.

The V and J genes are TRBV19 and TRBJ1-3; D remains unclear. Per germline, CDR1 LNHDA and CDR2 SQIVND (reference sequence). Deletions cut 3 bases from V and 0 bases from J, with 9 bases between. This CDR3 comprises 15 residues. The CDR3 DNA reads as TGTGCCAGTAGTATGGTCGGAGACTCTGGAAACACCATATATTTT. Translation gives CASSMVGDSGNTIYF.

This clone was seen a handful of times. The chain uses TRBV29-1 and TRBJ1-2, with 7 bases that match TRBD1. Germline V gene data show CDR1 as SQVTM and CDR2 as ANQGSEA. The trim removed 4 bases at V and 8 bases at J, leaving 7 bases unmatched. The CDR3 has 12 residues. CDR3 residues: CSVGGSGGGYTF. The CDR3 DNA follows: TGCAGCGTTGGAGGTTCAGGGGGAGGCTACACCTTC.

The J gene is TRBJ1-1, the V gene TRBV20-1; D is ambiguous. CDR1 and CDR2 from the germline V gene are DFQATT and SNEGSKA (reference sequence). V lost 4 bases and J lost 7, with 1 base in between. The CDR3 has 8 residues. Here the CDR3 reads CSAIEAFF. CDR3 DNA: TGCAGTGCTATTGAAGCTTTCTTT.

This chain uses TRBV27 with TRBJ2-7, with no clear D. This CDR3 has 15 amino acids. CDR1 is MNHEY, CDR2 SMNVEV, per germline (reference sequence). The V gene lost 6 bases and the J gene lost 2 bases, with 17 bases spanning the gap. The CDR3 nucleotides read TGTGCCAGCAGGGGGTTTGGGGTCCCAACCTACGAGCAGTACTTC. Residues: CASRGFGVPTYEQYF.

As for this clone: The same CDR3 can be traced to other DNA sequences in this sample. The genes are TRBV28 and TRBJ1-2; D gene unclear. CDR1 MDHEN and CDR2 SYDVKM come from the germline V gene. The V end lost 2 bases, the J end lost 2 bases, and 6 bases lay between the germline ends. The CDR3 spans 13 residues. The CDR3 is CASSLDLNYGYTF. CDR3 in DNA: TGTGCCAGCAGTTTAGACCTCAACTATGGCTACACCTTC.

V gene TRBV30 combines with J gene TRBJ2-2; D not resolved. With 1 base removed from V and 5 bases from J, the gap between germline ends came to 8 bases. The CDR3 length is 13 residues. CDR1 and CDR2 from the germline V gene are GTSNPN and SVGIG (reference sequence). CDR3 residues: CAWSGLKTGELFF. The CDR3 coding sequence is TGTGCCTGGAGTGGACTCAAAACCGGGGAGCTGTTTTTT.

The chain has TRBV15 and TRBJ2-7, with TRBD1 matching 9 bases. J was trimmed by 1 base and V by 3 bases; bases with no gene match: 4. Per the germline V gene, CDR1 is LNHNV and CDR2 is YYDKDF (reference sequence). The CDR3 has 15 residues. DNA of the CDR3: TGTGCCACCAGCAGGCCGGGACAGGGTTCCTACGAGCAGTACTTC. It yields the protein CATSRPGQGSYEQYF.

This chain uses TRBV11-3 with TRBJ2-4, with 10 bases that match TRBD2. V gave up 5 bases and J gave up 0 bases; unmatched junction bases: 4. The CDR3 spans 16 residues. Per the germline V gene, CDR1 is SGHNT and CDR2 is YENEEA. The CDR3 here is CASSPLAGVAKNIQYF. As DNA, the CDR3 is TGTGCCAGCAGCCCCCTAGCGGGAGTAGCCAAAAACATTCAGTACTTC.

The chain recombines TRBV27 with TRBJ2-5, with D hard to call. The CDR3 covers 13 residues. The germline CDR1 and CDR2 sequences are MNHEY and SMNVEV (reference sequence). V was pared by 3 bases and J by 5 bases, with 10 bases between. The CDR3 DNA is TGTGCCAGCAGTTTTACCCGCGCGGAGACCCAGTACTTC. Residues: CASSFTRAETQYF.

Points on this clone: A far larger clone is just one base off, so this is likely a read error. The chain employs TRBV28 and TRBJ2-3; 11 nucleotides line up with TRBD2. J lost 0 bases, V lost 5 bases, and 1 base had no gene match. The CDR3 is made up of 15 amino acids. Germline CDR1 is MDHEN and CDR2 is SYDVKM. This CDR3 reads CASSRTSGSTDTQYF. The CDR3 nucleotides are TGTGCCAGCAGTCGGACTAGCGGGAGCACAGATACGCAGTATTTT.

The chain is built from TRBV7-2 and TRBJ1-3; D is unclear. Trimming shortened V by 1 base and J by 7 bases, and 8 bases separated the two germline ends. CDR1 SGHTA and CDR2 FQGNSA come from the germline V gene. The CDR3 is made up of 13 amino acids. CDR3 sequence reads: CASSLGLRNTIYF. CDR3 bases: TGTGCCAGCAGCTTAGGACTCCGCAACACCATATATTTT.

V is TRBV10-1 and J is TRBJ2-1; D remains ambiguous. Germline loops: CDR1 WNHNN, CDR2 SYGVQD (reference sequence). The CDR3 has 8 amino acids. V lost 9 bases, J lost 16 bases, and 10 bases lay in between. The CDR3 nucleotides are TGCGCCAGAAAGGACGTTTTCTTC. Protein: CARKDVFF.

The table lists this clone with a few counts. The chain employs TRBV28 and TRBJ1-1; D gene ambiguous. V shed 1 base and J shed 1 base, with 7 bases lying between them. The germline V gene encodes CDR1 MDHEN and CDR2 SYDVKM. The CDR3 loop spans 14 amino acids. For the CDR3, the DNA is TGTGCCAGCAGTTTATCCCCAAAGAACACTGAAGCTTTCTTT. Amino acid sequence: CASSLSPKNTEAFF.